This T cell receptor beta chain is from a study of shared clonotypes between healthy human individuals (dated by TCRdb to between 2020 and 2021). A note on the overall study: The cohort included three men and a couple of women between 18 and 49 years of age. Each donor's leukapheresis produced roughly between about 0.8 and 8.9 billion PBMCs. Per donor, three plates each were used for CD4 naive and CD4 memory, two for CD8 naive, and one for CD8 memory. Blood TCR repertoires of a handful of healthy adults were deeply sequenced to estimate repertoire size and the extent of clonotype sharing between individuals. Different laboratories and diverse techniques were used to prepare libraries and sequence TCR repertoires, to increase sequencing depth and limit assay-specific biases.

The germline V gene supplies CDR1 SGHTA and CDR2 FQGNSA. V gives up 6 bases and J gives up 2 bases, and the segment between their germline ends measures 16 bases. The cysteine opens and the phenylalanine closes a CDR3 of 15 amino acids. This entry keeps only the CDR3 DNA: 45 bases, framed from base 1. About this clone itself: Its specific antigen is unknown. Base-call qualities are not available, and no considerably larger clone is one nucleotide away.

General study outcomes and caveats: Across a few donors, about 4.5% of naive CD4, roughly 3.5% of naive CD8, around 2.5% of memory CD4, and approximately 0.4% of memory CD8 clonotypes were shared. Even with the large sequencing depth, rarefaction of the sorted-subset datasets indicated that sequencing was incomplete. Sampling was limited to blood, and TCR repertoires in tissue likely differ from TCR repertoires in blood. Naive subsets generally had larger estimated clonotype richness than memory subsets. Based on pairwise subsampling, the degree of clonotype sharing among donors was expected to be affected by sequencing depth. The genetic and exposure-history diversity represented was limited by the small number of donors. Clonotypes shared by all four sorted-subset donors showed higher generation probabilities than non-shared clonotypes.

Donors were healthy HIV-negative adults with no recently reported acute infections or vaccinations. Only Caucasian adults living in Nashville, Tennessee, USA were represented among the donors. CD4+ T cells were enriched by magnetic negative selection; naive cells were then positively selected on CD45RA, and the negative fraction formed the memory subset. Blood was collected by leukapheresis, and PBMCs were isolated by Ficoll-Histopaque density gradient centrifugation and then cryopreserved in liquid nitrogen vapor phase. Analytical flow cytometry was used to check the purity and quantity of every magnetically sorted T cell population. Genomic DNA was isolated from each sorted fraction and quantified by UV absorbance on a Nanodrop 2000c. TCR CDR3 regions were amplified from genomic DNA by multiplex PCR using the deep immunoSEQ assay. Extracted genomic DNA from each cell subset was spread evenly across all wells of several immunoSEQ 96-well plates, with each plate serving as a replicate. Each replicate PCR for sorted subsets received around 0.2 ug genomic DNA, equal to about 30,000 T cell genomes. Purified libraries were quantified with a Qubit 3.0 fluorometer, sized on a Bioanalyzer 2100, and re-quantified with the KAPA Library Quantification kit. A separate single-read 150-cycle Illumina NextSeq 550 flow cell was used to sequence each immunoSEQ 96-well plate. Per the source publication's procedure: Because only junctional sequences without quality scores were contained in the immunoSEQ output, filtering matching that applied to full-length reads could not be performed. To assign V/J genes and CDR3, sequences were annotated using PyIR, a Python wrapper for IgBLAST v1.9, with IMGT germline references. Any read was removed if the V/J assignment was weak (E-value above 1e-6), the CDR3 was missing, or the read contained stop codons, out-of-frame junctions, or ambiguous translated residues. V3J clonotypes were defined as sequences sharing the same inferred V gene, J gene, and CDR3 amino acid sequence. The percentage overlap between two repertoires was calculated by dividing the number of shared unique clonotypes by the size of the smaller repertoire. Repertoire richness was assessed with RTK rarefaction, the Chao1 estimator, and Recon v2.1 estimates of unobserved clonotypes. OLGA was used to compute generation probabilities for all TCRbeta clonotypes that the gDNA method yielded from several donors. This immuneACCESS table, as held by TCRdb, lists in-frame sequences with V and J called but not all clones. Of the missing ones, under half trace to an unresolved V gene in checked studies; the others have no known cause. V, J and clone size reflect that table, while D and trimming were determined from the DNA. Counted in this sample were 2 million to 2.5 million clones; 95% of them appeared once. The ten biggest clones cover around 0.13% of the sample.

This chain is built from TRBV7-2 and TRBJ2-5; the D region possibly corresponds to TRBD2 (6 bases align). The clonotype comes from a young man in good health. The specimen was naive CD4+ T cells sorted from blood. Reading the label with the study, this specimen's cell subset or site is: CD45RA+ positively selected. Here the CDR3 is given as CASSPANGRQETQYF. The DNA sequence is given as TGTGCCAGCAGTCCTGCGAATGGGAGGCAAGAGACCCAGTACTTC.